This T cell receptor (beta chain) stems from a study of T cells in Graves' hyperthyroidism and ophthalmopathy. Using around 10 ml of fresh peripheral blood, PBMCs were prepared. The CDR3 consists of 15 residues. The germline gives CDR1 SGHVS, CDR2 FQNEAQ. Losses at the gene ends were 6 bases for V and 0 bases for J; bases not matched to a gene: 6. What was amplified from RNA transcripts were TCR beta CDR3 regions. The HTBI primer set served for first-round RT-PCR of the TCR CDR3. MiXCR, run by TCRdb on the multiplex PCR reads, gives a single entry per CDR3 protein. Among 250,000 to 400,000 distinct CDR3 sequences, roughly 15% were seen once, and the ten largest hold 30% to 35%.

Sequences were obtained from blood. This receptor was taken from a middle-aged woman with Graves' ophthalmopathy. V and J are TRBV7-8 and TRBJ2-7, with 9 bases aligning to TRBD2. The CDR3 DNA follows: TGTGCCAGCAGTTTCATTAGCGGGAGCTCCTACGAGCAGTACTTC. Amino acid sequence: CASSFISGSSYEQYF.